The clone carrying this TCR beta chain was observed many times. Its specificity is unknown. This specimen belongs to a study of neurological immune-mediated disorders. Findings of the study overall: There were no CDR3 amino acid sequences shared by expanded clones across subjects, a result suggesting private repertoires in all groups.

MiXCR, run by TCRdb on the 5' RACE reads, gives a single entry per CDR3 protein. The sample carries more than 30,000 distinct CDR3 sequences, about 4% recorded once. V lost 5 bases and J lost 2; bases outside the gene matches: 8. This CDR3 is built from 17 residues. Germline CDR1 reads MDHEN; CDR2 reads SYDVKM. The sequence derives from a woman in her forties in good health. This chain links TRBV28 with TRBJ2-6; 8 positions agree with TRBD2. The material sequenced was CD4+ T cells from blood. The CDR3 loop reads CASSAPGGGAGANVLTF. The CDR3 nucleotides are TGTGCCAGCAGTGCCCCCGGGGGGGGCGCTGGGGCCAACGTCCTGACTTTC.